The next 24 T cell receptor beta chains were all read from a single sample in a study of Graves' ophthalmopathy and Graves' hyperthyroidism. From RNA, the CDR3 regions of TCR beta chains were amplified and sequenced. Second-round multiplex PCR came after first-round RT-PCR with HTBI primers. MiXCR, applied by TCRdb to the multiplex PCR reads, yields one record per CDR3 protein. The profile shows roughly 400,000 distinct CDR3 sequences, around 16% of them singletons. The sample taken for sequencing was peripheral blood. These receptors came from a young woman with Graves' ophthalmopathy.

Many counts were recorded for this clonotype. The chain carries TRBV20-1 and TRBJ2-5, with 13 bases lining up with TRBD2. In germline, CDR1 is DFQATT, CDR2 SNEGSKA (reference sequence). The CDR3 covers 13 residues. Unmatched junction bases numbered 0, after V lost 5 bases and J lost 3 bases. The CDR3 loop is CSAGTSGKETQYF. CDR3 sequence (DNA): TGCAGTGCTGGGACTAGCGGGAAAGAGACCCAGTACTTC.

This clonotype came up a few times. The rearrangement joins TRBV18 to TRBJ2-7; either TRBD1 or TRBD2 may supply D (5 bases each). The V end was cut by 0 bases, the J end by 6 bases, with 12 bases between. The CDR3 runs 14 residues. Germline V gives CDR1 KGHSH, CDR2 LQKENI. The DNA of the CDR3 is TGTGCCAGCTCACCACCGGGGCGGAGGCGCGAGCAGTACTTC. This translates into CASSPPGRRREQYF.

This clonotype was observed at least ten times. The V gene is TRBV28, the J gene TRBJ2-7; 9 nucleotides align to TRBD2. Germline CDR1 reads MDHEN; CDR2 reads SYDVKM. With V trimmed by 5 bases and J by 9 bases, 20 bases remained unmatched. The CDR3 covers 17 residues. The CDR3 nucleotides read TGTGCCAGCAGTGGACCGACTAGCGGAAAGCCCAGACGCGGGCAGTACTTC. The encoded protein is CASSGPTSGKPRRGQYF.

Many counts were recorded for this clonotype. The J gene is TRBJ2-7, the V gene TRBV4-3; TRBD2 matches at 12 bases. Losses at the gene ends were 4 bases for V and 7 bases for J; bases not matched to a gene: 2. Looked up from germline, CDR1 is LGHNA and CDR2 is YSLEER. The CDR3 totals 13 residues. CDR3 protein: CASSPGLAGEQYF. The CDR3 region has the DNA TGCGCCAGCAGCCCGGGACTAGCGGGTGAGCAGTACTTC.

V is TRBV28 and J is TRBJ2-2; 9 nucleotides line up with TRBD1. V dropped 6 bases and J dropped 7; count of bases not matched to a gene: 9. Germline V gene lookup returns CDR1 MDHEN and CDR2 SYDVKM. This CDR3 has 15 amino acids. The CDR3 coding sequence is TGTGCCAGCAGCGCCGGGACAGGGTCAATCGGGGAGCTGTTTTTT. Encoded protein: CASSAGTGSIGELFF.

This clonotype was recorded many times. This sequence joins TRBV11-2 and TRBJ1-3; D gene uncertain. The length of the CDR3 is 15 residues. The V and J ends lost 0 bases and 0 bases respectively, with 6 bases between them. Germline V lookup: CDR1 SGHAT, CDR2 FQNNGV. The CDR3 bases are TGTGCCAGCAGCTTAGACGGTTTCTCTGGAAACACCATATATTTT. Translation: CASSLDGFSGNTIYF.

The chain recombines TRBV3-1 with TRBJ2-7, with 8 positions matching TRBD2. The CDR3 runs to 15 residues. V lost 1 base, J lost 0 bases, and 2 bases stayed unmatched. Germline V gene lookup returns CDR1 LGHDT and CDR2 YNNKEL (reference sequence). The CDR3, as DNA: TGTGCCAGCAGCCAAGTAGCGGGGCTCTCCTACGAGCAGTACTTC. Translating gives CASSQVAGLSYEQYF.

This clonotype occurred many times. The J gene is TRBJ1-2, the V gene TRBV6-2 or TRBV6-3, with D tentatively TRBD1 (5 bases). CDR3 size: 12 residues. Between the trimmed V and J ends, which lost 4 bases and 4 bases, there was a span of 7 bases. The germline gives CDR1 MNHEY, CDR2 SVGEGT. Here the CDR3 reads CASSFDSYGYTF. In nucleotides, the CDR3 is TGTGCCAGCAGTTTTGACAGCTATGGCTACACCTTC.

This clonotype occurred once. The chain employs TRBV6-2 or TRBV6-3 and TRBJ1-2, with D possibly being TRBD1 (6 bases). The V gene lost 6 bases and the J gene lost 8 bases, with 16 bases spanning the gap. CDR1 and CDR2 from the germline V gene are MNHEY and SVGEGT. The CDR3 contains 13 residues. CDR3 in DNA: TGTGCCAGCAGACCTTCAGGGGACGGAGGCTACACCTTC. It codes for CASRPSGDGGYTF.

This clonotype came up many times. This chain uses TRBV20-1 with TRBJ2-5; D gene uncertain. V lost 4 bases and J lost 0, with 6 bases in between. Germline CDR1 and CDR2: DFQATT and SNEGSKA (reference sequence). The CDR3 loop spans 12 amino acids. CDR3 in amino acids: CSATRDQETQYF. In DNA, the CDR3 is TGCAGTGCTACAAGGGACCAAGAGACCCAGTACTTC.

This clonotype was observed at least ten times. A much larger clone differs from this one at a single base, so this may be a read error. V and J are TRBV7-2 and TRBJ2-2, with D perhaps matching TRBD1 (5 bases). Germline assignment: CDR1 SGHTA and CDR2 FQGNSA. This CDR3 has 14 amino acids. V was shortened by 5 bases and J by 4 bases, with 11 bases between the two germline ends. CDR3 region: CASSLYRTTGELFF. CDR3 DNA sequence: TGTGCCAGCAGCCTCTACAGGACCACCGGGGAGCTGTTTTTT.

This clonotype was seen at least ten times. V is TRBV28 and J is TRBJ1-1; possibly TRBD1 for D (5 bases). V lost 5 bases to trimming and J lost 1 base, with 14 bases between them. The germline V gene encodes CDR1 MDHEN and CDR2 SYDVKM. The CDR3 contains 15 residues. In DNA, the CDR3 is TGTGCCAGCAGTCTAAGCTTTACAGGGAACACTGAAGCTTTCTTT. The encoded protein is CASSLSFTGNTEAFF. The full variable domain, its missing parts supplied by reference TRBV28 and TRBJ1-1, is DVKVTQSSRYLVKRTGEKVFLECVQDMDHENMFWYRQDPGLGLRLIYFSYDVKMKEKGDIPEGYSVSREKKERFSLILESASTNQTSMYLCASSLSFTGNTEAFFGQGTRLTVV.

This clonotype was recorded many times. J is TRBJ1-1 and V is TRBV4-1, with D possibly being TRBD1 (6 bases). Germline CDR1 MGHRA, CDR2 YSYEKL. V shed 3 bases and J shed 1 base, with 12 bases lying between them. The CDR3 sequence is 15 residues long. CDR3 coding DNA: TGCGCCAGCAGCCAGGGACACTTTAAGAACACTGAAGCTTTCTTT. The encoded protein is CASSQGHFKNTEAFF.

This clonotype was observed at least ten times. The chain employs TRBV28 and TRBJ2-7, with 7 bases lining up with TRBD1. The CDR3 runs 14 residues. Germline assignment: CDR1 MDHEN and CDR2 SYDVKM. Trimming cost V 6 bases and J 0 bases; bases outside gene matches: 5. CDR3 sequence (DNA): TGTGCCAGCAGGCTACAGGGGAGCTCCTACGAGCAGTACTTC. Protein product: CASRLQGSSYEQYF.

This clonotype came up a few times. This may be a read error, as it is one base from a much larger clone. This sequence joins TRBV6-4 and TRBJ2-4; 8 bases are shared with TRBD1. The V gene's germline CDR1 is MRHNA and CDR2 SNTAGT. After removal of 10 bases from V and 2 bases from J, the junction contained 13 bases not matched to a gene. This CDR3 is built from 16 residues. CDR3 in DNA: TGTGCCACCCCCTTACCCCGACAGGGGACCAAAAACATTCAGTACTTC. Protein sequence: CATPLPRQGTKNIQYF.

This clonotype was seen repeatedly, ten times or more. The chain combines TRBV28 with TRBJ2-2, with D maybe TRBD2 (5 bases). Germline-derived CDR1 and CDR2 are MDHEN and SYDVKM. V was pared by 3 bases and J by 2 bases, with 13 bases between. This CDR3 has 16 residues. The CDR3 coding sequence is TGTGCCAGCAGTTTCTTTCCTAGCTCCAACACCGGGGAGCTGTTTTTT. This codes for CASSFFPSSNTGELFF.

This clonotype occurred many times. A much more abundant neighbour one base away suggests this may be a read error. This rearrangement joins TRBV6-5 to TRBJ1-1; maybe TRBD1 (5 bases). Germline CDR1 is MNHEY and CDR2 is SVGAGI. V lost 2 bases to trimming and J lost 0 bases, with 7 bases between them. The CDR3 runs 14 residues. CDR3 region: CASSYGGVNTEAFF. DNA of the CDR3: TGTGCCAGCAGTTACGGGGGGGTGAACACTGAAGCTTTCTTT.

The chain couples TRBV6-1 to TRBJ1-1, with D hard to call. This CDR3 is built from 14 residues. Trimming took off 8 bases at V and 0 bases at J, with 13 bases between the two ends. From germline, CDR1 is MNHNS and CDR2 SASEGT. CDR3 nucleotides: TGTGCCAGCGGGGATCAGGTGCTGAACACTGAAGCTTTCTTT. Its protein is CASGDQVLNTEAFF.

The sample holds a few counts of this clonotype. V and J are TRBV5-1 and TRBJ1-1; 10 nucleotides match TRBD1. Trimming removed 5 bases from V and 6 bases from J; junction bases left unmatched: 7. Germline V gene lookup returns CDR1 SGHRS and CDR2 YFSETQ. The CDR3 sequence is 14 residues long. CDR3 sequence: CASSWGQGKPEAFF. The CDR3 nucleotides are TGCGCCAGCAGTTGGGGACAGGGGAAACCTGAAGCTTTCTTT.

This clonotype was observed many times. CDR3 residues: CASSGKRGGSYNEQFF. CDR3 sequence (DNA): TGTGCCAGCAGTGGGAAGCGGGGCGGGTCCTACAATGAGCAGTTCTTC. The chain employs TRBV6-1 and TRBJ2-1; 7 bases line up with TRBD2. CDR1 and CDR2 from the germline V gene are MNHNS and SASEGT. The CDR3 totals 16 residues. V lost 4 bases to trimming and J lost 1 base; unmatched junction nucleotides: 7.

The table lists this clonotype with many counts. The rearrangement uses TRBV4-1 and TRBJ2-2; a weak D match, TRBD2 (5 bases). V was shortened by 0 bases and J by 4 bases, with 12 bases between the two germline ends. CDR3 length equals 16 residues. The germline CDR1 and CDR2 sequences are MGHRA and YSYEKL. CDR3 amino acids: CASSQDRGLGTGELFF. CDR3 nucleotides: TGCGCCAGCAGCCAAGATCGAGGGTTGGGCACCGGGGAGCTGTTTTTT.

This CDR3 reads CASRSDRAHYEQYF. The CDR3 DNA sequence: TGTGCCAGCAGGTCAGACAGGGCCCACTACGAGCAGTACTTC. V usage is TRBV12-3 or TRBV12-4 and J usage is TRBJ2-7, with 7 positions matching TRBD1. The CDR3 runs 14 residues. V shed 6 bases, J shed 3 bases, and the junction held 8 bases outside the gene matches.

The chain couples TRBV18 to TRBJ2-2; 7 bases are a match to TRBD1. Germline CDR1 is KGHSH and CDR2 is LQKENI. The trim removed 4 bases at V and 4 bases at J, leaving 3 bases unmatched. The CDR3 covers 14 residues. CDR3 loop: CASSRQGPTGELFF. The CDR3 region has the DNA TGTGCCAGCTCACGACAGGGTCCCACCGGGGAGCTGTTTTTT.

This clonotype was recorded many times. This chain links TRBV19 with TRBJ1-2; 10 bases match TRBD1. Germline V lookup: CDR1 LNHDA, CDR2 SQIVND (reference sequence). The V gene end was trimmed by 5 bases and the J gene end by 2 bases; junction bases not matched to a gene: 5. The CDR3 covers 15 residues. The CDR3 DNA follows: TGTGCCAGTAGTGTCCCGGGACAGGGGAACTATGGCTACACCTTC. Protein sequence: CASSVPGQGNYGYTF.